Below, 9 T cell receptor beta chains from the same sample are listed, as sequenced in a study of T cell changes during pregnancy in multiple sclerosis. Here immunoSEQ multiplex PCR was the method, and the copy in TCRdb shows in-frame clones only, minus some. This sample has fewer than 85,000 clones, with 85% to 95% found just once. The sequenced sample was peripheral blood, obtained before pregnancy. The source of these receptors is a female donor with multiple sclerosis, enrolled in a pregnancy study.

The chain is built from TRBV2 and TRBJ2-1, with 10 nucleotides matching TRBD2. Germline assignment: CDR1 SNHLY and CDR2 FYNNEI. The CDR3 extends over 16 amino acids. The ends lost 6 bases at V and 7 bases at J; junction bases unmatched: 12. Written as DNA, the CDR3 is TGTGCCAGCAGCGGCTCGAGAGCGGGAGGGGGGAATGAGCAGTTCTTC. Its protein is CASSGSRAGGGNEQFF.

The chain couples TRBV9 to TRBJ2-3; 9 bases match TRBD1. The J segment lost 2 bases and the V segment lost 3 bases, leaving 7 bases of the junction unmatched. The germline CDR1 and CDR2 sequences are SGDLS and YYNGEE. This CDR3 comprises 16 residues. The CDR3 nucleotides read TGTGCCAGCAGCGCCCTTAGACAGGGGGACACAGATACGCAGTATTTT. Its protein is CASSALRQGDTDTQYF.

The rearrangement uses TRBV5-8 and TRBJ1-5; 7 bases agree with TRBD1. Germline CDR1 SGHTS, CDR2 YDEGEE. The ends lost 4 bases at V and 7 bases at J; junction bases unmatched: 8. The CDR3 is 14 amino acids. The DNA of the CDR3 is TGTGCCAGCAGCCTGACAGGGACACGGCAGCCCCAGCATTTT. As protein: CASSLTGTRQPQHF.

The CDR3 coding sequence is TGTGCCAGCAGTTACTTCCACGACTCTATATACGAGCAGTACTTC. This sequence encodes CASSYFHDSIYEQYF. The chain links TRBV6-5 to TRBJ2-7; D not certain. The CDR3 consists of 15 residues. Deletions cut 1 base from V and 4 bases from J, with 14 bases between. Germline values: CDR1 MNHEY, CDR2 SVGAGI.

The J gene is TRBJ2-1, the V gene TRBV29-1; TRBD2 agrees at 11 bases. This CDR3 region has 17 residues. Germline CDR1 is SQVTM and CDR2 is ANQGSEA. After removal of 1 base from V and 1 base from J, the junction contained 6 bases not matched to a gene. As DNA, the CDR3 is TGCAGCGTTGAAGGGGGGATAGCGGGAGGGTCCTACAATGAGCAGTTCTTC. This codes for CSVEGGIAGGSYNEQFF.

The chain employs TRBV6-5 and TRBJ2-7, with D possibly being TRBD2 (5 bases). V lost 6 bases to trimming and J lost 4 bases, with 19 bases between them. There are 15 residues in the CDR3. Per the germline V gene, CDR1 is MNHEY and CDR2 is SVGAGI. In DNA form, the CDR3 reads TGTGCCAGCAGACTCGACTATGCGACGGATTACGAGCAGTACTTC. Its translation is CASRLDYATDYEQYF.

This chain connects TRBV6-5 to TRBJ1-5; no reliable D call. The CDR3 loop spans 15 amino acids. V lost 4 bases, J lost 3 bases, and 13 bases lay in between. CDR1 is MNHEY, CDR2 SVGAGI, per germline. The CDR3: CASSSSGMINQPQHF. CDR3 in DNA: TGTGCCAGCAGTTCCTCCGGGATGATCAATCAGCCCCAGCATTTT.

The chain joins TRBV13 to TRBJ2-1; TRBD2 is a possible D gene (5 bases). The CDR3 length is 15 residues. V was shortened by 3 bases and J by 2 bases, with 11 bases between the two germline ends. Germline V gene data show CDR1 as PRHDT and CDR2 as FYEKMQ (reference sequence). This CDR3 reads CASSFLGNAYNEQFF. In DNA, the CDR3 is TGTGCCAGCAGCTTTCTCGGGAATGCCTACAATGAGCAGTTCTTC.

The V gene is TRBV14, the J gene TRBJ2-3, with TRBD2 identical over 16 bases. Germline-derived CDR1 and CDR2 are SGHDN and FVKESK. This CDR3 contains 18 residues. Unmatched junction bases numbered 2, after V lost 2 bases and J lost 0 bases. The CDR3 loop reads CASSQPGLAGGSTDTQYF. The CDR3 nucleotides read TGTGCCAGCAGCCAACCGGGACTAGCGGGAGGGAGCACAGATACGCAGTATTTT.